The 17 T cell receptor beta chains below come from one sample, sequenced in a study of T cells in narcolepsy. Sequenced by immunoSEQ multiplex PCR; TCRdb stores in-frame clones only, minus some. Among tens of thousands of clones listed, just over 60% were seen once. The sequencing input was memory (CD45RA-) CD4+ T cells from blood. These receptors were obtained from a human donor in good health.

The chain combines TRBV30 with TRBJ1-2; tentative D call: TRBD1 (6 bases). Trimming removed 4 bases at V and 7 bases at J, with 10 bases between. Germline V gene data show CDR1 as GTSNPN and CDR2 as SVGIG (reference sequence). The CDR3 covers 11 residues. CDR3 amino acids: CAWKGVGGYTF. In DNA form, the CDR3 reads TGTGCCTGGAAGGGGGTCGGTGGCTACACCTTC.

The gene calls are TRBV11-3 and TRBJ2-3; 9 nucleotides line up with TRBD2. J lost 2 bases, V lost 1 base, and 1 base had no gene match. The CDR3 contains 15 residues. CDR1 and CDR2 (germline): SGHNT, YENEEA. Here the CDR3 DNA reads TGTGCCAGCAGCTTAGGACTAGCGGTCACAGATACGCAGTATTTT. Its protein is CASSLGLAVTDTQYF.

The J gene is TRBJ2-3, the V gene TRBV5-1; the match to TRBD2 covers 11 bases. Trimming cost V 0 bases and J 6 bases; bases outside gene matches: 6. CDR3 length equals 16 residues. Germline loops: CDR1 SGHRS, CDR2 YFSETQ. Here the CDR3 DNA reads TGCGCCAGCAGCTTGGTGCTAGCGGGGGGCCGGGATACGCAGTATTTT. As protein: CASSLVLAGGRDTQYF. The variable domain in full, completed from reference TRBV5-1 and TRBJ2-3, reads KAGVTQTPRYLIKTRGQQVTLSCSPISGHRSVSWYQQTPGQGLQFLFEYFSETQRNKGNFPGRFSGRQFSNSRSEMNVSTLELGDSALYLCASSLVLAGGRDTQYFGPGTRLTVL.

CDR3 in DNA: TGTGCCAGCAGTTACGTACAGACAGGCCAAGAGACCCAGTACTTC. Translation gives CASSYVQTGQETQYF. The chain combines TRBV6-6 with TRBJ2-5; D possibly corresponds to TRBD1 (6 bases). The V gene lost 2 bases and the J gene lost 1 base, with 11 bases spanning the gap. CDR3 length: 15 residues. Germline CDR1 and CDR2: MNHNY and SVGAGI (reference sequence).

The gene calls are TRBV6-5 and TRBJ2-7; D might be TRBD1 or TRBD2, each matching 5 bases. The ends were cut back, 0 bases at V and 3 bases at J, with 12 bases in the middle. This CDR3 has 15 residues. Germline CDR1 reads MNHEY; CDR2 reads SVGAGI. This chain's CDR3 is CASSYSQGPNYEQYF. For the CDR3, the DNA is TGTGCCAGCAGTTACTCGCAGGGACCGAACTACGAGCAGTACTTC.

The chain uses TRBV19 and TRBJ1-5; D may be TRBD1 (5 bases). Germline CDR1 is LNHDA and CDR2 is SQIVND (reference sequence). The CDR3 is 15 amino acids. Trimming left V 7 bases short and J 0 bases short, with 13 bases between. CDR3 region: CASKETANSNQPQHF. CDR3 DNA sequence: TGTGCCAGTAAGGAGACAGCGAATAGCAATCAGCCCCAGCATTTT. The variable domain in full, with the rest retrieved from reference TRBV19 and TRBJ1-5, is DGGITQSPKYLFRKEGQNVTLSCEQNLNHDAMYWYRQDPGQGLRLIYYSQIVNDFQKGDIAEGYSVSREKKESFPLTVTSAQKNPTAFYLCASKETANSNQPQHFGDGTRLSIL.

This clone turned up a few times. The chain uses TRBV6-1 and TRBJ1-5; D is ambiguous. The CDR3 loop spans 14 amino acids. Between the trimmed V and J ends, which lost 6 bases and 6 bases, there was a span of 15 bases. Germline CDR1 MNHNS, CDR2 SASEGT. CDR3 amino acids: CASRIGSDLQPQHF. The CDR3, as DNA: TGTGCCAGCAGGATAGGGTCCGACCTTCAGCCCCAGCATTTT.

This clone has a single count. This chain connects TRBV28 to TRBJ2-2; the match to TRBD2 covers 9 bases. The CDR3 consists of 16 residues. The V gene's germline CDR1 is MDHEN and CDR2 SYDVKM. V was pared by 6 bases and J by 6 bases, with 11 bases of the junction left unmatched. The CDR3 region is CASRISGRGDAGELFF. CDR3 bases: TGTGCCAGCAGAATTAGCGGGAGAGGAGACGCCGGGGAGCTGTTTTTT.

The sample holds a few counts of this clone. V and J are TRBV18 and TRBJ1-2; D is uncertain. The CDR3 runs to 13 residues. Germline V gene sequence: CDR1 KGHSH, CDR2 LQKENI. V was shortened by 8 bases and J by 6 bases, with 16 bases between the two germline ends. CDR3 DNA sequence: TGTGCCAGCCAACCAGTGACAAAGCATGGCTACACCTTC. It yields the protein CASQPVTKHGYTF.

This chain joins TRBV27 and TRBJ2-1; D call uncertain. V was pared by 3 bases and J by 7 bases, with 4 bases between. Germline CDR1 is MNHEY and CDR2 is SMNVEV (reference sequence). This CDR3 is built from 11 residues. CDR3 sequence (DNA): TGTGCCAGCAGTTTGAGAAATGAGCAGTTCTTC. Translation: CASSLRNEQFF.

This sequence joins TRBV5-1 and TRBJ1-1; D perhaps matches TRBD1 (6 bases). Trimming stripped 0 bases from V and 5 bases from J, with 14 bases between. The CDR3 is made up of 15 amino acids. The germline V gene encodes CDR1 SGHRS and CDR2 YFSETQ. The CDR3 protein is CASSLDRVKGTEAFF. DNA of the CDR3: TGCGCCAGCAGCTTGGACAGGGTAAAGGGTACTGAAGCTTTCTTT.

This chain links TRBV6-6 with TRBJ2-7; D gene ambiguous. Germline V lookup: CDR1 MNHNY, CDR2 SVGAGI (reference sequence). The length of the CDR3 is 16 residues. The V end was cut by 2 bases, the J end by 2 bases, with 16 bases between. For the CDR3, the DNA is TGTGCCAGCAGTTACGGGTCTGGAAAAAAGACCTACGAGCAGTACTTC. It yields the protein CASSYGSGKKTYEQYF.

The rearrangement joins TRBV7-2 to TRBJ2-1; D possibly corresponds to TRBD1 (6 bases). V was pared by 4 bases and J by 2 bases, with 9 bases between. The germline gives CDR1 SGHTA, CDR2 FQGNSA. The CDR3 is 14 amino acids. The CDR3 reads CASSSRGAYNEQFF. CDR3 in DNA: TGTGCCAGCAGCTCCAGGGGTGCCTACAATGAGCAGTTCTTC. Complete variable domain (other parts from reference TRBV7-2 and TRBJ2-1): GAGVSQSPSNKVTEKGKDVELRCDPISGHTALYWYRQSLGQGLEFLIYFQGNSAPDKSGLPSDRFSAERTGGSVSTLTIQRTQQEDSAVYLCASSSRGAYNEQFFGPGTRLTVL.

V is TRBV12-5 and J is TRBJ1-6; D remains unclear. Germline loops: CDR1 LGHNT, CDR2 FRNRAP. The V end was cut by 3 bases, the J end by 11 bases, with 8 bases between. The CDR3 loop spans 12 amino acids. The CDR3 sequence is CASGFPGAPLHF. In DNA, the CDR3 is TGTGCTAGTGGTTTCCCTGGGGCACCCCTCCACTTT.

The V gene is TRBV28, the J gene TRBJ1-4; D is perhaps TRBD1 (5 bases). Germline lookup yields CDR1 MDHEN and CDR2 SYDVKM. The length of the CDR3 is 10 residues. Trimming stripped 8 bases from V and 12 bases from J, with 10 bases between. The CDR3 DNA reads as TGTGCCAGCGGGGGGGTGGAACTGTTTTTT. Protein sequence: CASGGVELFF.

This clone was seen only a few times. The chain couples TRBV6-1 to TRBJ2-7; D might be TRBD1 (6 bases). With 7 bases removed from V and 3 bases from J, the gap between germline ends came to 10 bases. There are 12 residues in the CDR3. Per the germline V gene, CDR1 is MNHNS and CDR2 is SASEGT. The CDR3 loop reads CASKGHHYEQYF. As DNA, the CDR3 is TGTGCCAGCAAGGGACACCACTACGAGCAGTACTTC.

The chain combines TRBV6-1 with TRBJ1-1; D not certain. V lost 1 base and J 0 bases, leaving 6 bases between the germline ends. Germline-derived CDR1 and CDR2 are MNHNS and SASEGT. The CDR3 sequence is 14 residues long. CDR3 residues: CASSEGQLNTEAFF. CDR3 nucleotides: TGTGCCAGCAGTGAAGGGCAGCTGAACACTGAAGCTTTCTTT.